A single sample gave rise to the 11 T cell receptor beta chains below, sequenced in a study of siplizumab effects on memory and regulatory T cells. Produced via immunoSEQ multiplex PCR; TCRdb's table is partial and in-frame only. The sample includes more than 95,000 clones, approximately 93% of them seen just once. Sequencing used Tregs sorted from blood. The receptors originated from a human donor in good health.

The V gene is TRBV15, the J gene TRBJ2-4; 8 bases match TRBD1. The germline V gene encodes CDR1 LNHNV and CDR2 YYDKDF (reference sequence). CDR3 size: 15 residues. The junction had 7 bases not matched to a gene; V was cut back by 3 bases and J by 6 bases. In DNA form, the CDR3 reads TGTGCCACCAGCAGGGCCGGGACAGGTTCAAACATTCAGTACTTC. Protein: CATSRAGTGSNIQYF. Together with reference TRBV15 and TRBJ2-4, the CDR3 gives the full variable domain: DAMVIQNPRYQVTQFGKPVTLSCSQTLNHNVMYWYQQKSSQAPKLLFHYYDKDFNNEADTPDNFQSRRPNTSFCFLDIRSPGLGDTAMYLCATSRAGTGSNIQYFGAGTRLSVL.

The chain joins TRBV23-1 to TRBJ1-6; D unresolved. TRBV23-1 is treated as an ORF (open reading frame) with a function not yet certain. The CDR3 covers 17 residues. The V end was cut by 4 bases, the J end by 0 bases, with 13 bases between. DNA of the CDR3: TGCGCCAGCAGTCCAGGCGGGAATAGCTCCTATAATTCACCCCTCCACTTT. Protein product: CASSPGGNSSYNSPLHF.

The chain recombines TRBV5-8 with TRBJ2-1; 9 bases match TRBD2. Germline-derived CDR1 and CDR2 are SGHTS and YDEGEE. V lost 3 bases and J lost 2; bases outside the gene matches: 9. The CDR3 runs 17 residues. The CDR3 region is CASSYQQTSGTYNEQFF. CDR3 sequence (DNA): TGTGCCAGCAGCTACCAGCAGACTAGCGGAACCTACAATGAGCAGTTCTTC.

The chain joins TRBV9 to TRBJ1-2; TRBD1 is a possible D gene (6 bases). Germline V gene lookup returns CDR1 SGDLS and CDR2 YYNGEE. V lost 0 bases to trimming and J lost 4 bases, with 13 bases between them. This CDR3 contains 15 residues. The CDR3 sequence: CASSVEVGGLYGYTF. CDR3 coding DNA: TGTGCCAGCAGCGTAGAGGTGGGGGGCCTCTATGGCTACACCTTC.

The chain links TRBV19 to TRBJ2-5; 8 nucleotides line up with TRBD1. The CDR3 has 14 residues. Germline V lookup: CDR1 LNHDA, CDR2 SQIVND (reference sequence). The V segment lost 5 bases and the J segment 1 base; nucleotides outside the gene matches: 3. This CDR3 reads CASSYDRGQETQYF. The CDR3 DNA reads TGTGCCAGTAGTTACGACAGGGGCCAAGAGACCCAGTACTTC.

The chain recombines TRBV18 with TRBJ2-5, with D possibly TRBD1 on 5 matching bases. Per the germline V gene, CDR1 is KGHSH and CDR2 is LQKENI. V was trimmed by 3 bases and J by 5 bases, leaving 10 bases between them. The length of the CDR3 is 13 residues. DNA of the CDR3: TGTGCCAGCTCACCGTGGGCAGGGGAGACCCAGTACTTC. Residues: CASSPWAGETQYF.

The chain uses TRBV11-3 and TRBJ2-3; D not resolved. This CDR3 contains 12 residues. Germline lookup yields CDR1 SGHNT and CDR2 YENEEA. With 0 bases removed from V and 4 bases from J, the gap between germline ends came to 2 bases. CDR3 region: CASSLDSDTQYF. The CDR3 DNA reads TGTGCCAGCAGCTTAGACTCAGATACGCAGTATTTT.

J is TRBJ1-2 and V is TRBV5-5, with D uncertain. The germline V and J ends were trimmed by 4 bases and 0 bases, with 13 bases remaining between them. This CDR3 contains 15 residues. Germline V gene sequence: CDR1 SGHKS, CDR2 YYEKEE (reference sequence). CDR3 DNA: TGTGCCAGCAGCCCCAGGTTCGGAGCTAACTATGGCTACACCTTC. It codes for CASSPRFGANYGYTF.

The chain combines TRBV5-4 with TRBJ2-2; D gene ambiguous. The CDR3 contains 14 residues. The V and J ends lost 5 bases and 0 bases respectively, with 8 bases between them. Per germline, CDR1 SGHNT and CDR2 YYREEE (reference sequence). CDR3 bases: TGTGCCAGCAGGAAAGAGCCGAACACCGGGGAGCTGTTTTTT. It codes for CASRKEPNTGELFF.

The V gene is TRBV6-1, the J gene TRBJ2-1; maybe TRBD1 (6 bases). Between the trimmed V and J ends, which lost 10 bases and 7 bases, there was a span of 20 bases. Germline V CDR1 and CDR2: MNHNS, SASEGT. The CDR3 has 14 residues. CDR3 sequence: CATSPWQGMNEQFF. In nucleotides, the CDR3 is TGTGCCACCAGCCCATGGCAGGGGATGAATGAGCAGTTCTTC.

A few counts support this clone. V gene TRBV10-3 combines with J gene TRBJ2-7, with D tentatively TRBD1 (5 bases). Germline V gene sequence: CDR1 ENHRY, CDR2 SYGVKD. V was clipped by 0 bases and J by 6 bases, with 15 bases between them. This CDR3 spans 15 amino acids. In DNA form, the CDR3 reads TGTGCCATCAGTGAGTCTAGGGGCGTTCGGACCGAGCAGTACTTC. Its translation is CAISESRGVRTEQYF.